The source of this TCR beta chain is a study of brain T cells in children with intractable seizures. General study findings and limits: Clones missing pre-surgery may reflect undersampling of that blood sample. Only CDR3 sequence similarity suggested viral specificity, without known HCMV serostatus.

Germline trimming cut 3 bases from V and 5 bases from J; bases unmatched to any gene: 2. The CDR3 totals 16 residues. Germline-derived CDR1 and CDR2 are SGHNT and YYREEE (reference sequence). Generated by immunoSEQ multiplex PCR, the TCRdb table keeps only in-frame clones and is missing some. This table holds about 76,000 clones, just over 90% found once. Surgery cases with the highest brain T cell transcript signatures were chosen for sequencing. Patients received at least one anti-epileptic drug before surgery. Notes on this clone: Antigen specificity is unknown.

This TCR was recovered from a boy younger than two with tuberous sclerosis and intractable seizures. The material was peripheral blood, obtained at surgery. The J gene is TRBJ2-1, the V gene TRBV5-4, with 16 bases identical to TRBD2. The CDR3 DNA reads TGTGCCAGCAGCTCCGGGACTAGCGGGGGGGACAATGAGCAGTTCTTC. Residues: CASSSGTSGGDNEQFF.